This T cell receptor (beta chain) appears in the sequencing data of a study of T cell repertoires in cytomegalovirus infection. The overall study: A matching HLA type, together with CMV infection, was signaled by public TCR beta signatures. Findings and caveats of the study: Dominating the ex vivo response were HLA-C-restricted CMV-specific TCR beta clonotypes.

Each CDR3 protein gets one entry after TCRdb re-called the reads with MiXCR. The sample lists 350,000 to 500,000 distinct CDR3 sequences, approximately 33% occurring once. This clonotype has more than one count but fewer than ten. Its cognate antigen is unknown. This sequence was found in a human donor in good health (CMV status not recorded). Some clones in this sample may be carry-over from other donors' samples. The sequencing input was PBMCs.

The CDR3 here is CASSLQTSGTQETQYF. CDR3 nucleotides: TGTGCCAGCTCACTTCAGACTAGCGGGACTCAAGAGACCCAGTACTTC. V usage is TRBV18 and J usage is TRBJ2-5, with 11 bases identical to TRBD2. Unmatched junction bases numbered 6, after V lost 4 bases and J lost 2 bases. The CDR3 sequence is 16 residues long. Germline-derived CDR1 and CDR2 are KGHSH and LQKENI.